What follows are 22 T cell receptor beta chains derived from one specimen sequenced in a study of shared clonotypes between healthy human individuals (dated by TCRdb to the early 2020s). Receptor libraries were prepared by the immunoSEQ multiplex PCR assay. In its TCRdb copy, this immuneACCESS table keeps in-frame sequences only and misses some clones. Where compared with another copy, unresolved V genes explain less than half of these, and the others have no known cause. This sample holds about 2.4 million clones; around nine tenths were observed only once. The ten largest account for around 0.15% of the sample. The sample was naive CD4+ T cells sorted from blood. The label giving this sample's cell subset or site can be read as: CD45RA+ positively selected. These receptors were collected from a man between 18 and 29 years old in good health.

This sequence joins TRBV28 and TRBJ2-3, with 16 bases that match TRBD2. This CDR3 has 16 amino acids. CDR1 MDHEN and CDR2 SYDVKM come from the germline V gene. Trimming removed 2 bases from V and 9 bases from J; junction bases left unmatched: 5. For the CDR3, the DNA is TGTGCCAGCAGTTTACCGGGACTAGCGGGGGGGAAGACGCAGTATTTT. It is translated as CASSLPGLAGGKTQYF. The whole variable domain, filled in from reference TRBV28 and TRBJ2-3, reads DVKVTQSSRYLVKRTGEKVFLECVQDMDHENMFWYRQDPGLGLRLIYFSYDVKMKEKGDIPEGYSVSREKKERFSLILESASTNQTSMYLCASSLPGLAGGKTQYFGPGTRLTVL.

The V call is TRBV7-9, the J call TRBJ1-5; no reliable D call. Germline CDR1 and CDR2: SEHNR and FQNEAQ (reference sequence). The CDR3 runs to 14 residues. Trimming removed 1 base from V and 5 bases from J, with 9 bases in between. CDR3 loop: CASSLGVNYQPQHF. CDR3 in DNA: TGTGCCAGCAGCTTAGGGGTTAACTATCAGCCCCAGCATTTT.

The rearrangement links TRBV6-5 to TRBJ2-7, with a weak D call TRBD1 (5 bases). This CDR3 has 14 amino acids. CDR1 and CDR2 (germline): MNHEY, SVGAGI. The ends were cut back, 7 bases at V and 4 bases at J, with 17 bases in the middle. This chain's CDR3 is CASIRRTPYYEQYF. In DNA form, the CDR3 reads TGTGCCAGCATTCGACGGACACCCTATTACGAGCAGTACTTC.

The chain couples TRBV6-5 to TRBJ2-5; a possible D gene is TRBD2 (5 bases). Per germline, CDR1 MNHEY and CDR2 SVGAGI. The V end was cut by 3 bases, the J end by 4 bases, with 18 bases between. CDR3 length equals 16 residues. CDR3 loop: CASSYTRALGSETQYF. CDR3 nucleotides: TGTGCCAGCAGTTATACGAGGGCCCTGGGTTCAGAGACCCAGTACTTC.

The chain couples TRBV5-1 to TRBJ1-1; 7 nucleotides agree with TRBD1. In germline, CDR1 is SGHRS, CDR2 YFSETQ. J was trimmed by 5 bases and V by 0 bases; bases with no gene match: 10. CDR3 length equals 16 residues. The CDR3 nucleotides read TGCGCCAGCAGCTTGGCTGGATCAGGGGGAGGAACTGAAGCTTTCTTT. Its translation: CASSLAGSGGGTEAFF.

The V call is TRBV29-1, the J call TRBJ2-3, with 7 bases matching TRBD2. Per germline, CDR1 SQVTM and CDR2 ANQGSEA. The CDR3 has 12 amino acids. CDR3 protein: CSASGGSYGQYF. The CDR3 DNA sequence: TGCAGTGCATCGGGGGGATCTTACGGGCAGTATTTT.

The chain carries TRBV19 and TRBJ1-5, with TRBD1 identical over 9 bases. The CDR3 has 16 residues. Unmatched junction bases numbered 8, after V lost 5 bases and J lost 3 bases. Per the germline V gene, CDR1 is LNHDA and CDR2 is SQIVND (reference sequence). CDR3 region: CASSPGGTGYNQPQHF. The CDR3 region has the DNA TGTGCCAGTAGTCCAGGTGGGACAGGGTACAATCAGCCCCAGCATTTT.

The chain links TRBV5-1 to TRBJ1-2; D remains ambiguous. CDR3 length: 15 residues. V dropped 2 bases and J dropped 7 bases, with 18 bases sitting between them. The germline V gene has CDR1 SGHRS and CDR2 YFSETQ. CDR3 bases: TGCGCCAGCAGCTTAAGCGGGGAGTTAAGTGGTGGCTACACCTTC. Translating it yields CASSLSGELSGGYTF.

Here the CDR3 DNA reads TGCGCCAGCAGCTTGGAGGTTCAGGGACTGGGTGGCTACACCTTC. Its translation is CASSLEVQGLGGYTF. The rearrangement links TRBV5-1 to TRBJ1-2; TRBD1 might be the D (5 bases). Germline loops: CDR1 SGHRS, CDR2 YFSETQ. Trimming removed 0 bases at V and 7 bases at J, with 16 bases between. CDR3 length: 15 residues.

This chain uses TRBV1 with TRBJ1-6; TRBD1, the D gene given by the table, was not confirmed from the DNA. TRBV1 is a pseudogene segment. This CDR3 region has 16 residues. The CDR3 protein is CTSSQVDWDRIPPLHF. Written as DNA, the CDR3 is TGCACCAGCAGCCAAGTAGATTGGGACAGAATTCCACCCCTCCACTTT.

This clone has just one count. The chain recombines TRBV9 with TRBJ2-5, with D unclear. The V gene lost 2 bases and the J gene lost 2 bases, with 13 bases spanning the gap. The CDR3 totals 15 residues. The germline CDR1 and CDR2 sequences are SGDLS and YYNGEE. CDR3: CASSVSLLGQETQYF. The CDR3 DNA reads as TGTGCCAGCAGCGTCTCCCTACTGGGGCAAGAGACCCAGTACTTC.

V gene TRBV27 combines with J gene TRBJ2-7; TRBD2 aligns across 7 bases. Germline lookup yields CDR1 MNHEY and CDR2 SMNVEV (reference sequence). This CDR3 comprises 16 residues. Unmatched junction bases numbered 9, after V lost 0 bases and J lost 4 bases. CDR3 region: CASSLSPGGRGYEQYF. CDR3 in DNA: TGTGCCAGCAGTTTATCCCCGGGAGGCCGAGGATACGAGCAGTACTTC.

The CDR3 nucleotides read TGTGCCAGCAAAAGCGGGAGTCCCAATGAGCAGTTCTTC. Translating gives CASKSGSPNEQFF. The rearrangement joins TRBV2 to TRBJ2-1, with 8 bases lining up with TRBD2. CDR1 and CDR2 (germline): SNHLY, FYNNEI. Trimming removed 7 bases from V and 6 bases from J; junction bases left unmatched: 5. The CDR3 extends over 13 amino acids.

The chain has TRBV6-5 and TRBJ2-7, with a weak D call TRBD1 (6 bases). Germline lookup yields CDR1 MNHEY and CDR2 SVGAGI. The CDR3 sequence is 13 residues long. V lost 5 bases and J lost 9, with 17 bases in between. The chain's CDR3 is CASSEMDGQRQYF. The CDR3 bases are TGTGCCAGCAGTGAAATGGATGGACAGAGGCAGTACTTC.

This clone is a singleton in its sample. V is TRBV29-1 and J is TRBJ2-1; 8 bases match TRBD1. The CDR3 totals 14 residues. Per germline, CDR1 SQVTM and CDR2 ANQGSEA. V trimming: 2 bases; J trimming: 3 bases; junction bases outside the gene matches: 3. CDR3 sequence reads: CSVENRGYYNEQFF. DNA of the CDR3: TGCAGCGTTGAAAACAGGGGGTACTACAATGAGCAGTTCTTC.

Regarding this clone: The same CDR3 can be traced to other DNA sequences in this sample. The chain joins TRBV5-1 to TRBJ2-2, with TRBD2 as a possible D gene (5 bases). Germline values: CDR1 SGHRS, CDR2 YFSETQ. The CDR3 totals 14 residues. Trimming cost V 2 bases and J 1 base, with 6 bases left between them. Here the CDR3 reads CASSFGRNTGELFF. In DNA form, the CDR3 reads TGCGCCAGCAGCTTTGGGAGGAACACCGGGGAGCTGTTTTTT. The full variable domain, its missing parts supplied by reference TRBV5-1 and TRBJ2-2, is KAGVTQTPRYLIKTRGQQVTLSCSPISGHRSVSWYQQTPGQGLQFLFEYFSETQRNKGNFPGRFSGRQFSNSRSEMNVSTLELGDSALYLCASSFGRNTGELFFGEGSRLTVL.

The chain couples TRBV2 to TRBJ2-5, with 9 bases fitting TRBD1. CDR3 length equals 13 residues. Losses at the gene ends were 7 bases for V and 5 bases for J; bases not matched to a gene: 5. Germline CDR1 reads SNHLY; CDR2 reads FYNNEI. CDR3 sequence reads: CASTRTGVETQYF. CDR3 bases: TGTGCCAGCACGCGGACAGGGGTGGAGACCCAGTACTTC.

This sequence joins TRBV5-6 and TRBJ1-4; D unclear. The germline CDR1 and CDR2 sequences are SGHDT and YYEEEE. V was cut by 0 bases and J by 8 bases, with 11 bases left in between. The CDR3 is 14 amino acids. CDR3 region: CASSLVGEAEKLFF. DNA for the CDR3: TGTGCCAGCAGCTTGGTGGGAGAGGCCGAAAAACTGTTTTTT.

Regarding this clone: This sequence may be a read error, since a much larger clone differs from it by one base. V usage is TRBV7-2 and J usage is TRBJ2-5; D gene uncertain. This CDR3 is 11 amino acids long. V was pared by 4 bases and J by 4 bases, with 4 bases between. CDR1 is SGHTA and CDR2 is FQGNSA in the germline V gene. The CDR3 nucleotides are TGTGCCAGCAGCTGGGGAGAGACCCAGTACTTC. Its protein is CASSWGETQYF.

This clone turned up a few times. Other DNA variants within this sample encode the same CDR3. V usage is TRBV30 and J usage is TRBJ1-5, with D possibly being TRBD1 (5 bases). CDR1 and CDR2 (germline): GTSNPN, SVGIG (reference sequence). Trimming pared 1 base from V and 1 base from J, leaving 5 bases between. The length of the CDR3 is 13 residues. The CDR3 sequence: CAWSGGSNQPQHF. The CDR3 DNA follows: TGTGCCTGGAGTGGGGGGAGCAATCAGCCCCAGCATTTT.

This clone appeared once. The CDR3 sequence is CASSLLAAGPTYGYTF. Here the CDR3 DNA reads TGTGCCAGCAGTTTATTAGCGGCAGGTCCTACCTATGGCTACACCTTC. This sequence joins TRBV28 and TRBJ1-2; D unresolved. Germline assignment: CDR1 MDHEN and CDR2 SYDVKM. The CDR3 covers 16 residues. The V gene lost 1 base and the J gene lost 4 bases, with 16 bases spanning the gap.

The chain uses TRBV7-8 and TRBJ2-4; 7 bases fit TRBD1. This CDR3 contains 17 residues. Germline lookup yields CDR1 SGHVS and CDR2 FQNEAQ. Unmatched junction bases numbered 11, after V lost 3 bases and J lost 3 bases. The CDR3 DNA is TGTGCCAGCAGCTTGCGCTCGACAGGGCTCGGCAAAAACATTCAGTACTTC. This translates into CASSLRSTGLGKNIQYF.